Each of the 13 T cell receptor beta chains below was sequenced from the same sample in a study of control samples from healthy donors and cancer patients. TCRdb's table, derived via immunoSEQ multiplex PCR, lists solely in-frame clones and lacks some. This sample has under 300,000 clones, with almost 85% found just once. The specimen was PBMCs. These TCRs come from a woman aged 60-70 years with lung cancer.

CDR3 amino acids: CASRLQGSGANVLTF. The CDR3 region has the DNA TGTGCCAGCAGGTTACAGGGCTCTGGGGCCAACGTCCTGACTTTC. The chain employs TRBV7-3 and TRBJ2-6; D is possibly TRBD1 (6 bases). The germline V and J ends were trimmed by 6 bases and 0 bases, with 9 bases remaining between them. The CDR3 length is 15 residues. The germline V gene has CDR1 SGHTA and CDR2 FQGTGA. Supplemented by reference TRBV7-3 and TRBJ2-6, the full variable domain reads GAGVSQTPSNKVTEKGKYVELRCDPISGHTALYWYRQSLGQGPEFLIYFQGTGAADDSGLPNDRFFAVRPEGSVSTLKIQRTERGDSAVYLCASRLQGSGANVLTFGAGSRLTVL.

The CDR3 coding sequence is TGTGCCAGCAGTCCTAGGGGGCAAGAGACCCAGTACTTC. It codes for CASSPRGQETQYF. The V gene is TRBV2, the J gene TRBJ2-5; tentatively, D is TRBD1 (6 bases). The ends were cut back, 5 bases at V and 2 bases at J, with 9 bases in the middle. Per germline, CDR1 SNHLY and CDR2 FYNNEI. The length of the CDR3 is 13 residues.

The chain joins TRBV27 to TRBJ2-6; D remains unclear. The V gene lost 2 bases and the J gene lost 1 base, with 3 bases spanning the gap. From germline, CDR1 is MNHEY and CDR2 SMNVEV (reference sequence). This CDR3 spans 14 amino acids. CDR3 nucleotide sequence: TGTGCCAGCAGTTTACGGTCTGGGGCCAACGTCCTGACTTTC. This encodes CASSLRSGANVLTF.

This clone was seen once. The CDR3 sequence: CASSVYWDSYTGELFF. CDR3 bases: TGTGCCAGCAGCGTTTATTGGGACAGTTATACCGGGGAGCTGTTTTTT. The chain combines TRBV9 with TRBJ2-2, with 7 bases aligning to TRBD1. The trim removed 2 bases at V and 5 bases at J, leaving 9 bases unmatched. The CDR3 runs to 16 residues. Per the germline V gene, CDR1 is SGDLS and CDR2 is YYNGEE.

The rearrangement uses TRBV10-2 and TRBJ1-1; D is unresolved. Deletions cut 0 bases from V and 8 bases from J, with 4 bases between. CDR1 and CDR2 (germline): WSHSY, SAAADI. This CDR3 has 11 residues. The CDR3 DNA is TGCGCCAGCAGTGAGTCTTGGGAAGCTTTCTTT. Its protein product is CASSESWEAFF.

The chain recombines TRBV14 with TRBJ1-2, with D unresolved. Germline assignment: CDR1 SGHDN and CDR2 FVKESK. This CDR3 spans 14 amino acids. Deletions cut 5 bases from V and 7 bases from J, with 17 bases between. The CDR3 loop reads CASSAVHALSGYTF. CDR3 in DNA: TGTGCCAGCAGCGCCGTACACGCGTTAAGTGGCTACACCTTC.

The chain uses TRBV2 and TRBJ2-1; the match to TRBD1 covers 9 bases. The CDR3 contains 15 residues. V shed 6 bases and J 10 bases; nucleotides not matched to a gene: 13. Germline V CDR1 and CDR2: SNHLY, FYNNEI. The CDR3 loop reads CASRGQGWSEREQFF. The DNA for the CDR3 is TGTGCCAGCAGAGGACAGGGGTGGTCGGAGAGGGAGCAGTTCTTC.

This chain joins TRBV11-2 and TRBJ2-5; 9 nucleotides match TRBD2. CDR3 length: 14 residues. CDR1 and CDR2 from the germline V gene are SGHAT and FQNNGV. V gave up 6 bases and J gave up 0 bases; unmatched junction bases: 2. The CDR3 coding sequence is TGTGCCAGCAGGCGGGGGGGTAACCAAGAGACCCAGTACTTC. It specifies CASRRGGNQETQYF.

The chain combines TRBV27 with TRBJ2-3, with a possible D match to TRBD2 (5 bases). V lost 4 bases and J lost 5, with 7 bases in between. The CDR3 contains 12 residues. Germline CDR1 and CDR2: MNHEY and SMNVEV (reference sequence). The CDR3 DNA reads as TGTGCCAGCAGTTACGGAGGAGATACGCAGTATTTT. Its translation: CASSYGGDTQYF.

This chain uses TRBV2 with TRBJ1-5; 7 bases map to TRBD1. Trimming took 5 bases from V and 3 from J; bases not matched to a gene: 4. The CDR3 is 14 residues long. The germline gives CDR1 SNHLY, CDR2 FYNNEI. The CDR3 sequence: CASSRDSFNQPQHF. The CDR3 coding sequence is TGTGCCAGCAGTCGGGACAGCTTCAATCAGCCCCAGCATTTT.

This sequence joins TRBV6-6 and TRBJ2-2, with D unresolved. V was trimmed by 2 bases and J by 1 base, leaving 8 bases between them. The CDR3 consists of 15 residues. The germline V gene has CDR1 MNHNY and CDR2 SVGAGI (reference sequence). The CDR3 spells CASSYEWQNTGELFF. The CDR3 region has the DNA TGTGCCAGCAGTTACGAATGGCAGAACACCGGGGAGCTGTTTTTT.

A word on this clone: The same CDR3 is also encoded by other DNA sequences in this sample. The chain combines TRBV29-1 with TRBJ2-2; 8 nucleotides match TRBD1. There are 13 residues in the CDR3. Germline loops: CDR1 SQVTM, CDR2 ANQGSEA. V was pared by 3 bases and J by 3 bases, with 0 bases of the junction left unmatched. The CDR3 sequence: CSVDRGHTGELFF. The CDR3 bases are TGCAGCGTTGACAGGGGGCACACCGGGGAGCTGTTTTTT.

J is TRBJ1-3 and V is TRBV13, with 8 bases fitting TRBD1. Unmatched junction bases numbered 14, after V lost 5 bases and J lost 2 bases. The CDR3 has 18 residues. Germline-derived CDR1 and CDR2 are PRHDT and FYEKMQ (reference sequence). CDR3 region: CASSPRTGRYDPGNTIYF. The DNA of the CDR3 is TGTGCCAGCAGCCCCCGGACAGGGAGGTATGATCCTGGAAACACCATATATTTT.